The sequence of this T cell receptor beta chain was determined in a study of response to subunit inactivated influenza vaccine. TCRdb passed the RT-PCR reads through MiXCR, listing each CDR3 protein once. The repertoire consists of roughly 710,000 distinct CDR3 sequences, with 12% to 15% occurring once and the leading ten covering about 7.6%. Regarding the study as a whole: The authors put forward the suggestion that each seasonal influenza vaccination may bring in only a limited number of new T cells.

Looked up from germline, CDR1 is KGHDR and CDR2 is SFDVKD. Trimming cost V 5 bases and J 4 bases; bases outside gene matches: 11. The CDR3 spans 17 residues. This clonotype was seen repeatedly, ten times or more. Antigen: not known. This specimen consisted of PBMCs from blood, obtained 14 to 15 days before vaccination. The chain combines TRBV24-1 with TRBJ2-1; 9 bases align to TRBD2. The TCR comes from a man over 45 who received an inactivated influenza vaccine. The CDR3 bases are TGTGCCACCAGTGGAATCGGTAGCGGGAGTTTGTACAATGAGCAGTTCTTC. Translation: CATSGIGSGSLYNEQFF.